The 26 T cell receptor beta chains below were found in one sample sequenced in a study of T cells in Graves' hyperthyroidism and ophthalmopathy. RNA transcripts provided the source from which TCR beta CDR3 regions were amplified. Using the HTBI primer set, a first-round RT-PCR was run on the TCR CDR3. MiXCR was run by TCRdb on the multiplex PCR reads, yielding one entry per CDR3 protein. The sample lists fewer than 400,000 distinct CDR3 sequences, roughly 13% occurring once. Sequencing was carried out using blood. Receptor source: a man aged 45 to 65 with Graves' ophthalmopathy.

This clonotype showed up just a few times. The chain has TRBV3-1 and TRBJ2-1; 7 nucleotides line up with TRBD2. Unmatched junction bases numbered 13, after V lost 0 bases and J lost 8 bases. Germline loops: CDR1 LGHDT, CDR2 YNNKEL (reference sequence). This CDR3 spans 17 amino acids. The CDR3 loop is CASSQDRGFGGGDEQFF. The CDR3 nucleotides read TGTGCCAGCAGCCAAGATCGGGGGTTCGGGGGAGGGGATGAGCAGTTCTTC.

The V call is TRBV7-9, the J call TRBJ2-4; tentative D call: TRBD2 (7 bases). Germline V gives CDR1 SEHNR, CDR2 FQNEAQ (reference sequence). The CDR3 covers 14 residues. With 3 bases removed from V and 10 bases from J, the gap between germline ends came to 16 bases. The CDR3 sequence: CASSFEGGNRIQYF. Here the CDR3 DNA reads TGTGCCAGCAGCTTCGAGGGGGGGAATAGGATTCAGTACTTC.

This clonotype was counted many times. The J gene is TRBJ2-7, the V gene TRBV3-1; D not certain. With 8 bases removed from V and 0 bases from J, the gap between germline ends came to 11 bases. Germline V CDR1 and CDR2: LGHDT, YNNKEL (reference sequence). This CDR3 comprises 13 residues. CDR3 loop: CASLGSNSYEQYF. Here the CDR3 DNA reads TGTGCCAGCTTAGGAAGTAACTCCTACGAGCAGTACTTC.

This clonotype was counted ten times or more. The rearrangement joins TRBV6-1 to TRBJ1-1; 7 bases align to TRBD1. Germline CDR1 MNHNS, CDR2 SASEGT. V lost 7 bases and J lost 1; bases outside the gene matches: 6. This CDR3 comprises 14 residues. The CDR3 loop reads CASTRDRANTEAFF. In DNA form, the CDR3 reads TGTGCCAGCACCAGGGACAGAGCGAACACTGAAGCTTTCTTT.

As regards this clonotype: A much larger clone differs by one base, so this may be a read error. The chain is built from TRBV11-2 and TRBJ1-6, with D hard to call. The CDR3 is made up of 14 amino acids. The V and J ends lost 8 bases and 7 bases respectively, with 15 bases between them. Germline V gives CDR1 SGHAT, CDR2 FQNNGV. The CDR3 coding sequence is TGTGCCAGCCGCAGGACGGCCCTCAATTCACCCCTCCACTTT. It codes for CASRRTALNSPLHF.

The rearrangement joins TRBV6-5 to TRBJ2-1, with D tentatively TRBD1 (5 bases). CDR3 length: 17 amino acids. CDR1 MNHEY and CDR2 SVGAGI come from the germline V gene. The ends were cut back, 2 bases at V and 4 bases at J, with 18 bases in the middle. This chain's CDR3 is CASSYAGTGRLYNEQFF. CDR3 sequence (DNA): TGTGCCAGCAGTTACGCTGGCACAGGTAGGTTGTACAATGAGCAGTTCTTC.

Ten or more counts support this clonotype. The chain joins TRBV7-6 to TRBJ2-3; D gene uncertain. CDR1 and CDR2 from the germline V gene are SGHVS and FNYEAQ. Trimming stripped 5 bases from V and 0 bases from J, with 12 bases between. The CDR3 sequence is 15 residues long. The CDR3 sequence is CASSPVGLSTDTQYF. CDR3 nucleotide sequence: TGTGCCAGCAGCCCCGTGGGCCTCAGCACAGATACGCAGTATTTT.

This clonotype has a count of ten or more. The V call is TRBV18, the J call TRBJ2-5, with TRBD1 matching over 8 bases. V lost 1 base and J lost 5; bases outside the gene matches: 6. CDR3 length: 15 residues. In germline, CDR1 is KGHSH, CDR2 LQKENI. For the CDR3, the DNA is TGTGCCAGCTCACCACTTTCTACAGGGGGGGAGACCCAGTACTTC. It codes for CASSPLSTGGETQYF.

This clonotype occurred many times. V and J are TRBV5-8 and TRBJ2-7, with D perhaps matching TRBD1 or TRBD2 (6 bases each). Germline assignment: CDR1 SGHTS and CDR2 YDEGEE. The CDR3 runs to 17 residues. Trimming cost V 1 base and J 3 bases, with 20 bases left between them. The CDR3: CASSLIVGQGGNYEQYF. The CDR3 coding sequence is TGTGCCAGCAGCTTGATCGTGGGCCAAGGGGGGAACTACGAGCAGTACTTC.

This clonotype was recorded once. A much larger clone is a single base away; this may be a read error. The chain combines TRBV6-5 with TRBJ2-1; perhaps TRBD2 as D (6 bases). CDR3 size: 15 residues. The germline gives CDR1 MNHEY, CDR2 SVGAGI. Trimming took 0 bases from V and 4 from J, leaving 10 bases between them. The CDR3 DNA follows: TGTGCCAGCAGTTACTCGCCTGGACTATACAATGAGCAGTTCTTC. Translating gives CASSYSPGLYNEQFF.

There are many counts of this clonotype. The chain employs TRBV29-1 and TRBJ1-1, with D maybe TRBD1 (5 bases). CDR1 SQVTM and CDR2 ANQGSEA come from the germline V gene. The V end was cut by 4 bases, the J end by 5 bases, with 11 bases between. This CDR3 comprises 12 residues. CDR3 sequence: CSVGQIGTEAFF. As DNA, the CDR3 is TGCAGCGTTGGACAGATCGGTACTGAAGCTTTCTTT. The variable domain in full, completed from reference TRBV29-1 and TRBJ1-1, reads SAVISQKPSRDICQRGTSLTIQCQVDSQVTMMFWYRQQPGQSLTLIATANQGSEATYESGFVIDKFPISRPNLTFSTLTVSNMSPEDSSIYLCSVGQIGTEAFFGQGTRLTVV.

In this sample, this clonotype turned up many times. This rearrangement joins TRBV3-1 to TRBJ2-5; TRBD2 aligns across 10 bases. Germline V gene lookup returns CDR1 LGHDT and CDR2 YNNKEL (reference sequence). V was clipped by 6 bases and J by 3 bases; unmatched bases: 10. This CDR3 region has 16 residues. The CDR3 reads CASSPRPLAGEETQYF. The CDR3 bases are TGTGCCAGCAGTCCTAGGCCCCTAGCGGGAGAAGAGACCCAGTACTTC.

The chain joins TRBV24-1 to TRBJ2-2; D remains ambiguous. The germline V gene has CDR1 KGHDR and CDR2 SFDVKD. The CDR3 has 12 amino acids. V was trimmed by 4 bases and J by 7 bases, leaving 6 bases between them. CDR3 residues: CATSEWGGELFF. The CDR3 coding sequence is TGTGCCACCAGTGAATGGGGCGGGGAGCTGTTTTTT.

The sample holds many counts of this clonotype. The V and J genes are TRBV29-1 and TRBJ2-7, with 8 positions matching TRBD1. V shed 4 bases, J shed 2 bases, and the junction held 7 bases outside the gene matches. CDR3 size: 14 residues. CDR1 is SQVTM and CDR2 is ANQGSEA in the germline V gene. The DNA for the CDR3 is TGCAGCGTTGTAACAGCGACAGGGGCCTACGAGCAGTACTTC. This encodes CSVVTATGAYEQYF.

This clonotype showed up just a few times. The CDR3 region has the DNA TGCAGTGCGGGACAGGGGTCGATAGAGTACTTC. The encoded protein is CSAGQGSIEYF. The chain combines TRBV20-1 with TRBJ2-5; 10 positions match TRBD1. This CDR3 comprises 11 residues. Germline V lookup: CDR1 DFQATT, CDR2 SNEGSKA (reference sequence). J lost 12 bases, V lost 6 bases, and 7 bases had no gene match.

This clonotype was counted many times. This chain connects TRBV12-3 or TRBV12-4 to TRBJ1-5; TRBD1 matches at 7 bases. CDR3 length equals 14 residues. Trimming at V came to 4 bases and at J to 4 bases, leaving 4 bases not matched to a gene. CDR3 bases: TGTGCCAGCAGTTGGAAGGGGGCAAATCAGCCCCAGCATTTT. Amino acids: CASSWKGANQPQHF.

This clonotype was seen repeatedly, ten times or more. The chain recombines TRBV30 with TRBJ1-5; D not certain. The V end was cut by 1 base, the J end by 9 bases, with 7 bases between. CDR3 length: 11 residues. Germline V gene sequence: CDR1 GTSNPN, CDR2 SVGIG (reference sequence). CDR3 amino acids: CAWSAPGPQHF. The CDR3 DNA reads as TGTGCCTGGAGTGCCCCGGGGCCCCAGCATTTT. Looking up the rest from reference TRBV30 and TRBJ1-5 gives the full variable domain: SQTIHQWPATLVQPVGSPLSLECTVEGTSNPNLYWYRQAAGRGLQLLFYSVGIGQISSEVPQNLSASRPQDRQFILSSKKLLLSDSGFYLCAWSAPGPQHFGDGTRLSIL.

There are a few counts of this clonotype. The gene calls are TRBV12-3 or TRBV12-4 and TRBJ1-6; perhaps TRBD1 as D (6 bases). This CDR3 comprises 16 residues. V was pared by 6 bases and J by 5 bases, with 17 bases between. The CDR3 bases are TGTGCCAGCAGCTCCGGCGGGGGCTGGAATAATTCACCCCTCCACTTT. Residues: CASSSGGGWNNSPLHF.

The table lists this clonotype with many counts. The chain couples TRBV7-9 to TRBJ2-2; no firm D call. CDR1 SEHNR and CDR2 FQNEAQ come from the germline V gene (reference sequence). Trimming removed 3 bases from V and 1 base from J, with 9 bases in between. The CDR3 covers 15 residues. The CDR3 protein is CASSLGSKNTGELFF. Written as DNA, the CDR3 is TGTGCCAGCAGCTTGGGCAGCAAGAACACCGGGGAGCTGTTTTTT.

This clonotype was recorded many times. The chain employs TRBV18 and TRBJ2-3; unclear D gene. Germline V gives CDR1 KGHSH, CDR2 LQKENI. Trimming removed 6 bases from V and 3 bases from J, with 10 bases in between. The CDR3 runs 13 residues. The CDR3 reads CASSRTETDTQYF. Here the CDR3 DNA reads TGTGCCAGCTCGCGAACAGAGACAGATACGCAGTATTTT.

This clonotype has a count of ten or more. J is TRBJ2-3 and V is TRBV5-6; no clear D. This CDR3 comprises 14 residues. CDR1 is SGHDT and CDR2 is YYEEEE in the germline V gene. Trimming pared 4 bases from V and 5 bases from J, leaving 14 bases between. The CDR3 DNA reads as TGTGCCAGCAGCCCGGCGTCTGTCCAAGATACGCAGTATTTT. Translation: CASSPASVQDTQYF.

In this sample, this clonotype turned up many times. CDR3 amino acids: CASSQDRGGVDTQGTDTQYF. In DNA, the CDR3 is TGTGCCAGCAGCCAAGATCGTGGAGGGGTGGATACACAAGGCACAGATACGCAGTATTTT. The chain combines TRBV14 with TRBJ2-3, with D tentatively TRBD2 (6 bases). CDR3 length: 20 residues. Looked up from germline, CDR1 is SGHDN and CDR2 is FVKESK. V was trimmed by 0 bases and J by 1 base, leaving 23 bases between them.

In this sample, this clonotype turned up many times. The chain carries TRBV7-8 and TRBJ2-4; D gene uncertain. Trimming left V 5 bases short and J 0 bases short, with 17 bases between. CDR3 size: 17 residues. The V gene's germline CDR1 is SGHVS and CDR2 FQNEAQ. Here the CDR3 DNA reads TGTGCCAGCAGCACCGACCGGGTCTCCATAGCCAAAAACATTCAGTACTTC. Translating it yields CASSTDRVSIAKNIQYF.

The rearrangement uses TRBV19 and TRBJ2-1; 11 bases are a match to TRBD2. CDR1 is LNHDA, CDR2 SQIVND, per germline (reference sequence). The CDR3 length is 15 residues. V lost 6 bases and J lost 4; bases outside the gene matches: 5. DNA of the CDR3: TGTGCCAGTAGGGTAGCGGGAGGGTTATACAATGAGCAGTTCTTC. As protein: CASRVAGGLYNEQFF.

This clonotype was found a few times. This chain joins TRBV30 and TRBJ2-4; TRBD1 matches at 11 bases. Per germline, CDR1 GTSNPN and CDR2 SVGIG (reference sequence). The J segment lost 9 bases and the V segment lost 3 bases, leaving 10 bases of the junction unmatched. This CDR3 region has 15 residues. CDR3 sequence reads: CAWRLRTGGLVIQYF. The CDR3 DNA sequence: TGTGCCTGGAGACTCCGGACAGGGGGCTTAGTCATTCAGTACTTC.

This clonotype was detected many times. The chain employs TRBV5-6 and TRBJ2-3; 7 positions match TRBD2. V trimming: 3 bases; J trimming: 1 base; junction bases outside the gene matches: 2. This CDR3 contains 14 residues. Germline-derived CDR1 and CDR2 are SGHDT and YYEEEE. This CDR3 reads CASSWGGGTDTQYF. The CDR3 bases are TGTGCCAGCAGCTGGGGGGGAGGCACAGATACGCAGTATTTT.